These 18 T cell receptor beta chains were all obtained from the same sample, sequenced in a study of control samples from healthy donors and cancer patients. The protocol was immunoSEQ multiplex PCR, while the TCRdb copy is restricted to in-frame clones and leaves out a portion. The sample includes about 130,000 clones, about 88% seen only once; the top ten take 3.2%. The sequencing sample was made of blood. The receptor set was obtained from a man aged 45-65 years in good health.

This sequence joins TRBV7-9 and TRBJ1-2; 7 bases align to TRBD1. V shed 5 bases and J 3 bases; nucleotides not matched to a gene: 9. The germline V gene encodes CDR1 SEHNR and CDR2 FQNEAQ (reference sequence). CDR3 length equals 15 residues. This CDR3 is CASSPRQGTYYGYTF. The CDR3 DNA reads TGTGCCAGCAGCCCCCGACAGGGAACTTACTATGGCTACACCTTC.

In its sample, this clone was seen once. A junction boundary mismatches the germline segment, possibly from a read error. V is TRBV28 and J is TRBJ2-1; 7 positions match TRBD1. The CDR3 totals 12 residues. Per germline, CDR1 MDHEN and CDR2 SYDVKM. CDR3 nucleotides: TGTGCCAGCAGTTCCTTGAGGGACAGAACAATCTTC. Its protein product is CASSSLRDRTIF.

This chain connects TRBV5-1 to TRBJ1-3; weak D call: TRBD1 (6 bases). The germline V gene encodes CDR1 SGHRS and CDR2 YFSETQ. V dropped 1 base and J dropped 0 bases, with 11 bases sitting between them. The CDR3 has 16 amino acids. In DNA, the CDR3 is TGCGCCAGCAGCTTGTTCGGGGACACCTCTGGAAACACCATATATTTT. It codes for CASSLFGDTSGNTIYF.

This chain's CDR3 is CASSQWTGGNSPLHF. CDR3 nucleotides: TGTGCCAGCAGTCAATGGACAGGGGGGAATTCACCCCTCCACTTT. This chain connects TRBV6-2 or TRBV6-3 to TRBJ1-6, with 10 bases aligning to TRBD1. The ends lost 5 bases at V and 7 bases at J; junction bases unmatched: 5. The germline V gene encodes CDR1 MNHEY and CDR2 SVGEGT. The CDR3 spans 15 residues.

The rearrangement uses TRBV5-1 and TRBJ1-1; 7 positions match TRBD1. Germline V gene data show CDR1 as SGHRS and CDR2 as YFSETQ. With 2 bases clipped from V and 3 bases from J, the junction kept 10 bases outside the gene matches. The CDR3 contains 16 residues. The CDR3 loop reads CASSFDRDRGYTEAFF. The CDR3 DNA follows: TGCGCCAGCAGCTTCGACCGGGACAGAGGATACACTGAAGCTTTCTTT. The full variable domain, in which reference TRBV5-1 and TRBJ1-1 provide the parts outside the CDR3, is KAGVTQTPRYLIKTRGQQVTLSCSPISGHRSVSWYQQTPGQGLQFLFEYFSETQRNKGNFPGRFSGRQFSNSRSEMNVSTLELGDSALYLCASSFDRDRGYTEAFFGQGTRLTVV.

The chain links TRBV2 to TRBJ1-3; tentatively, D is TRBD1 (5 bases). There are 15 residues in the CDR3. The germline V and J ends were trimmed by 5 bases and 0 bases, with 11 bases remaining between them. Germline V gene sequence: CDR1 SNHLY, CDR2 FYNNEI. For the CDR3, the DNA is TGTGCCAGCAGTATTGACAGATCCTCTGGAAACACCATATATTTT. Its protein is CASSIDRSSGNTIYF.

The J gene is TRBJ1-2, the V gene TRBV6-5; D unresolved. Trimming removed 2 bases at V and 5 bases at J, with 9 bases between. CDR3 size: 13 residues. Germline V gene data show CDR1 as MNHEY and CDR2 as SVGAGI. CDR3 region: CASSYDLGYGYTF. The CDR3 bases are TGTGCCAGCAGTTACGACCTGGGGTATGGCTACACCTTC.

The chain couples TRBV20-1 to TRBJ2-5; D remains unclear. The CDR3 is made up of 11 amino acids. Trimming pared 6 bases from V and 1 base from J, leaving 6 bases between. In germline, CDR1 is DFQATT, CDR2 SNEGSKA (reference sequence). The CDR3 loop is CSALVQETQYF. The CDR3 DNA reads as TGCAGTGCCCTAGTCCAAGAGACCCAGTACTTC.

J is TRBJ2-1 and V is TRBV2; TRBD2 agrees at 14 bases. The germline gives CDR1 SNHLY, CDR2 FYNNEI. Unmatched junction bases numbered 11, after V lost 6 bases and J lost 7 bases. This CDR3 is 17 amino acids long. The CDR3 coding sequence is TGTGCCAGCAGGACGGGACTAGCGGGGGTGTTAAGAAATGAGCAGTTCTTC. It is translated as CASRTGLAGVLRNEQFF.

In DNA, the CDR3 is TGTGCCAGCAGCTTGGGAAGAGACAATGAGCAGTTCTTC. As protein: CASSLGRDNEQFF. The chain carries TRBV5-4 and TRBJ2-1; D unclear. The CDR3 length is 13 residues. CDR1 is SGHNT and CDR2 is YYREEE in the germline V gene (reference sequence). Trimming shortened V by 0 bases and J by 5 bases, and 6 bases separated the two germline ends.

The chain is built from TRBV6-4 and TRBJ2-1; D ambiguous. CDR3 length: 13 residues. The V and J ends lost 3 bases and 4 bases respectively, with 7 bases between them. CDR1 is MRHNA and CDR2 is SNTAGT in the germline V gene. The CDR3 DNA reads TGTGCCAGCAGTGAGAACACTTACAATGAGCAGTTCTTC. It yields the protein CASSENTYNEQFF.

This sequence joins TRBV15 and TRBJ2-5; D is unresolved. V lost 3 bases and J lost 4, with 15 bases in between. The CDR3 loop spans 15 amino acids. The germline V gene encodes CDR1 LNHNV and CDR2 YYDKDF (reference sequence). The CDR3 protein is CATSSRPGTAETQYF. CDR3 DNA: TGTGCCACCAGCAGTAGGCCGGGCACTGCAGAGACCCAGTACTTC.

V and J are TRBV30 and TRBJ1-5; TRBD1 is a possible D gene (6 bases). The germline CDR1 and CDR2 sequences are GTSNPN and SVGIG (reference sequence). The V gene lost 2 bases and the J gene lost 4 bases, with 15 bases spanning the gap. The CDR3 runs 15 residues. DNA of the CDR3: TGTGCCTGGAGTTTCGGGACTCAGGGGAATCAGCCCCAGCATTTT. This codes for CAWSFGTQGNQPQHF.

This chain connects TRBV24-1 to TRBJ2-2; tentatively, D is TRBD1 or TRBD2 (5 bases each). The germline V gene has CDR1 KGHDR and CDR2 SFDVKD. This CDR3 comprises 12 residues. Trimming took off 8 bases at V and 6 bases at J, with 9 bases between the two ends. This CDR3 is CATIGGPGELFF. The CDR3 nucleotides read TGTGCCACCATTGGGGGACCCGGGGAGCTGTTTTTT.

The J gene is TRBJ1-5, the V gene TRBV3-1 (or the pseudogene TRBV3-2); 8 nucleotides line up with TRBD1. In germline, CDR1 is LGHDT, CDR2 YNNKEL (reference sequence). The J segment lost 0 bases and the V segment lost 4 bases, leaving 8 bases of the junction unmatched. The CDR3 spans 17 residues. This CDR3 is CASSPGTGLGSNQPQHF. The CDR3 region has the DNA TGTGCCAGCAGCCCCGGGACAGGCTTAGGTAGCAATCAGCCCCAGCATTTT.

The rearrangement joins TRBV18 to TRBJ2-1; D not certain. This CDR3 has 14 amino acids. Trimming stripped 0 bases from V and 5 bases from J, with 8 bases between. Germline V gene sequence: CDR1 KGHSH, CDR2 LQKENI. The CDR3 loop reads CASSPPSHNNEQFF. The CDR3 DNA is TGTGCCAGCTCACCACCGAGTCACAACAATGAGCAGTTCTTC.

The rearrangement joins TRBV10-1 to TRBJ1-4; no firm D call. The V end was cut by 7 bases, the J end by 8 bases, with 23 bases between. The CDR3 contains 16 residues. Germline CDR1 is WNHNN and CDR2 is SYGVQD (reference sequence). The CDR3 protein is CASIVTYQAPIEKLFF. CDR3 DNA sequence: TGCGCCAGCATCGTCACCTACCAAGCACCGATAGAAAAACTGTTTTTT.

The chain couples TRBV18 to TRBJ2-3; D remains ambiguous. Trimming left V 2 bases short and J 1 base short, with 4 bases between. The CDR3 is 13 amino acids. Germline V gene data show CDR1 as KGHSH and CDR2 as LQKENI. The CDR3 loop is CASSPGGTDTQYF. Here the CDR3 DNA reads TGTGCCAGCTCACCAGGGGGCACAGATACGCAGTATTTT.